This TCR beta chain derives from a study of neoadjuvant anti-PD-1 for oral cavity cancer (dated by TCRdb to the early 2020s). About the investigation overall: Three to four biweekly doses of nivolumab at 3 mg/kg were mostly administered to patients before curative-intent surgical resection. Responders were defined as patients with complete response, partial response or stable disease by RECIST 1.1; non-responders were defined as patients with progression. There were roughly 11 patients in the parent correlative cohort, and the response rate was roughly 33%. Patients without progression received a fourth nivolumab dose around day 43 and underwent definitive surgical resection on days 50-56. What the study reported, not specific to this receptor: Only a few patients per response group were included in the TCR analyses, and the authors called for validation in larger cohorts. After neoadjuvant nivolumab, non-responders showed significantly higher T cell clonality (Gini index) in PBMCs than responders did. Higher pretreatment blood Treg/Th17 ratios correlated with higher pretreatment blood TCRbeta clonality and lower post-treatment tumor TCRbeta clonality.

PBMC libraries used mostly about 450 ng of input genomic DNA for deep sequencing, with six replicates per sample. The immunoSEQ hsTCRbeta kit was used to prepare TCRbeta libraries according to the manufacturer's instructions. The finished libraries were brought together in one pool at around 3.1 nM, which was then read using an Illumina NovaSeq 6000 S4 flow cell. The authors' analysis ran thus. The immunoSEQ Analyzer handled quality control and preprocessing of the raw data. The analysis was restricted to productive rearrangements, with each unique CDR3 amino acid sequence defining a clonotype. Using the R package tcR, the researchers computed the Gini-Simpson index as their estimate of repertoire clonality. Student's t test was used to compare Gini indices, while Pearson correlation assessed associations with tumor size change. TCRdb retrieved this table from immuneACCESS and kept in-frame rearrangements only. Not all clones are present; in checked studies, unresolved V genes account for under half, and no reason is known for the remainder. That table supplies the V and J calls and clone size; D and trimming were determined from the DNA. Counted in this sample were some 66,000 clones; around four fifths of them appeared once. The top ten clonotypes cover approximately 3.6% of the sample.

Sequences SGHTA (CDR1) and FQGNSA (CDR2) are obtained from the germline V gene. The junction shows trimming of 4 bases on V and 6 bases on J, plus 10 bases between the germline ends. Counted from cysteine to phenylalanine, this CDR3 has 12 amino acids. The kept DNA is CDR3 alone, 36 bases in frame from the first base. The time point label, as the study defines it: before neoadjuvant nivolumab. The patients had newly diagnosed stage II-IVA oral cavity squamous cell carcinoma and had not received any prior systemic or radiation treatment. The cohort consisted of patients with HPV-negative, locally advanced oral cavity squamous cell carcinoma. Peripheral blood mononuclear cells were analyzed directly and were not maintained or expanded in culture. The samples were drawn from a longitudinal correlative study tied to a single-arm phase II trial testing neoadjuvant nivolumab in oral cavity squamous cell carcinoma. Subject-matched pre- and post-treatment PBMCs and tumors from three responders and three non-responders underwent genomic DNA-based TCRbeta sequencing. Peripheral blood mononuclear cells were collected before nivolumab treatment and again after treatment, at the time of surgery. The Maxwell RSC DNA from Cells kit was used to extract genomic DNA from PBMCs.

Comments on this clone: No cognate antigen has been identified for it. No quality values exist for individual bases; no much larger clone is one base distant.

The V and J segments used are TRBV7-2 and TRBJ2-7; the D gene is possibly TRBD1 or TRBD2, with 5 bases matching each. This receptor was identified in a person aged 35 to 85 with oral cavity squamous cell carcinoma. This material consisted of PBMCs, taken before nivolumab (anti-PD-1) treatment. The bases read TGTGCCAGCAGCTCCTATGGGGGCGAGCAGTACTTC. This encodes CASSSYGGEQYF.